One sample yielded the 13 T cell receptor beta chains listed below, sequenced in a study of cytomegalovirus exposure and HLA in healthy donors. PCR involved 60 Vbeta and 13 Jbeta primers. Data came from immunoSEQ multiplex PCR; TCRdb stores just in-frame clones and leaves some out. Its listing shows approximately 38,000 clones. Sequencing was performed on PBMCs. All receptors come from a middle-aged man in good health and CMV-seropositive.

This chain connects TRBV4-1 to TRBJ2-5, with a possible D match to TRBD1 (5 bases). The germline CDR1 and CDR2 sequences are MGHRA and YSYEKL. With 3 bases removed from V and 4 bases from J, the gap between germline ends came to 18 bases. The CDR3 has 16 residues. Written as DNA, the CDR3 is TGCGCCAGCAGCCATCACCCTCCGACAGTAGGAGAGACCCAGTACTTC. Amino acids: CASSHHPPTVGETQYF.

CDR3 bases: TGCGCCAGCAGCTTGGATGGAGTTAGGGGTACCTTC. Its protein product is CASSLDGVRGTF. This chain uses TRBV5-1 with TRBJ1-2; D might be TRBD1 (5 bases). The CDR3 contains 12 residues. Germline V lookup: CDR1 SGHRS, CDR2 YFSETQ. The germline V and J ends were trimmed by 0 bases and 14 bases, with 14 bases remaining between them.

The chain has TRBV5-4 and TRBJ2-5; perhaps TRBD2 as D (6 bases). Germline CDR1 reads SGHNT; CDR2 reads YYREEE (reference sequence). The CDR3 consists of 16 residues. V gave up 4 bases and J gave up 0 bases, with 16 bases separating them. The chain's CDR3 is CASSPRGSGHQETQYF. CDR3 DNA: TGTGCCAGCAGCCCCCGGGGTAGCGGCCACCAAGAGACCCAGTACTTC.

The V call is TRBV18, the J call TRBJ1-1; TRBD1 matches 11 bases. Per the germline V gene, CDR1 is KGHSH and CDR2 is LQKENI. The V segment lost 2 bases and the J segment 4 bases; nucleotides outside the gene matches: 0. The CDR3 consists of 14 residues. The CDR3 DNA reads TGTGCCAGCTCACCAGGGACAGGGGGCACTGAAGCTTTCTTT. Its protein product is CASSPGTGGTEAFF.

The chain uses TRBV7-8 and TRBJ1-2; 7 bases are shared with TRBD1. Unmatched junction bases numbered 4, after V lost 4 bases and J lost 2 bases. Germline V lookup: CDR1 SGHVS, CDR2 FQNEAQ. CDR3 length equals 14 residues. For the CDR3, the DNA is TGTGCCAGCAGCTGGGGGACAGACAACTATGGCTACACCTTC. Amino acids: CASSWGTDNYGYTF.

The chain carries TRBV5-4 and TRBJ2-7; 8 bases line up with TRBD2. The V and J ends lost 4 bases and 4 bases, in that order; junction bases with no gene match: 13. The CDR3 extends over 16 amino acids. The germline V gene has CDR1 SGHNT and CDR2 YYREEE (reference sequence). For the CDR3, the DNA is TGTGCCAGCAGCCAACCACCGGGACTAGGAGGGTACGAGCAGTACTTC. This translates into CASSQPPGLGGYEQYF.

The chain carries TRBV5-8 and TRBJ1-4; 7 bases match TRBD1. Germline CDR1 and CDR2: SGHTS and YDEGEE. Losses at the gene ends were 3 bases for V and 2 bases for J; bases not matched to a gene: 13. The CDR3 has 18 amino acids. This CDR3 reads CASSSSRDSRMTNEKLFF. CDR3 nucleotides: TGTGCCAGCAGCTCATCCCGGGACAGCAGAATGACTAATGAAAAACTGTTTTTT.

The rearrangement uses TRBV15 and TRBJ1-3, with 9 bases fitting TRBD1. Trimming at V came to 3 bases and at J to 4 bases, leaving 4 bases not matched to a gene. The CDR3 runs 15 residues. The germline CDR1 and CDR2 sequences are LNHNV and YYDKDF (reference sequence). CDR3 nucleotide sequence: TGTGCCACCAGCAGGGCCGGGACAGGGGGAAACACCATATATTTT. Its translation: CATSRAGTGGNTIYF.

The CDR3 bases are TGTGCCAGCAGCTCTAACTACGAGCAGTACTTC. Translated, it gives CASSSNYEQYF. The chain links TRBV7-9 to TRBJ2-7; D gene unclear. The CDR3 spans 11 residues. Germline V gene data show CDR1 as SEHNR and CDR2 as FQNEAQ (reference sequence). V was pared by 4 bases and J by 3 bases, with 4 bases between.

The genes are TRBV11-2 and TRBJ2-2, with TRBD1 as a possible D gene (6 bases). The V and J ends lost 5 bases and 1 base respectively, with 11 bases between them. The CDR3 loop spans 15 amino acids. From germline, CDR1 is SGHAT and CDR2 FQNNGV. In DNA form, the CDR3 reads TGTGCCAGCAGCGCCCTGACAGGGAACACCGGGGAGCTGTTTTTT. Its protein is CASSALTGNTGELFF.

The chain recombines TRBV4-3 with TRBJ2-1, with 8 bases identical to TRBD2. The ends lost 0 bases at V and 5 bases at J; junction bases unmatched: 12. The CDR3 contains 18 residues. From germline, CDR1 is LGHNA and CDR2 YSLEER. This CDR3 reads CASSQDPLAGPSNNEQFF. In DNA, the CDR3 is TGCGCCAGCAGCCAAGATCCTCTAGCGGGCCCGTCCAACAATGAGCAGTTCTTC.

The rearrangement links TRBV4-3 to TRBJ2-1; TRBD2 is a possible D gene (6 bases). The CDR3 contains 13 residues. Trimming stripped 4 bases from V and 8 bases from J, with 12 bases between. Germline V CDR1 and CDR2: LGHNA, YSLEER. In DNA form, the CDR3 reads TGCGCCAGCAGCCCCGGGGGTCGGGATGAGCAGTTCTTC. Encoded protein: CASSPGGRDEQFF.

This chain links TRBV25-1 with TRBJ2-5, with a weak D call TRBD1 (6 bases). The J call may be incorrect, as the DNA end agrees better with TRBJ2-7. Germline V gene data show CDR1 as MGHDK and CDR2 as SYGVNS. The CDR3 length is 14 residues. CDR3 sequence (DNA): TGTGCCAGCAGTGAATCTGGGGGCCCTTACGAGCAGTACTTC. This codes for CASSESGGPYEQYF.